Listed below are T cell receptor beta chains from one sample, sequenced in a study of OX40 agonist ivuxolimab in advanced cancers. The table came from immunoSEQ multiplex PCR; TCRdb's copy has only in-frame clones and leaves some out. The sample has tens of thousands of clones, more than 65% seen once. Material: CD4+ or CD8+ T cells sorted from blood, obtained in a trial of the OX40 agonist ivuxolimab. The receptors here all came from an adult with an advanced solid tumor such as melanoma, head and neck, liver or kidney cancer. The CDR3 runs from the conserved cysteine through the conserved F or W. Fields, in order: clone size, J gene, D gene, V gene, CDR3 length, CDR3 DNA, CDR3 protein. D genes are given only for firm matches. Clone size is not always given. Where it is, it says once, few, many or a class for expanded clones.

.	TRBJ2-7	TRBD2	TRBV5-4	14	TGTGCCAGCGGGATGGGGGGGATGTCCTACGAGCAGTACTTC	CASGMGGMSYEQYF
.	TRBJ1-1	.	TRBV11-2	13	TGTGCCAGCAGCTTATCGTTACAGTTAGAAGCTTTCTTT	CASSLSLQLEAFF
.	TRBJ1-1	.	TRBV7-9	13	TGTGCCAGCAGCGCGGTCTTTCTCACTGAAGCTTTCTTT	CASSAVFLTEAFF
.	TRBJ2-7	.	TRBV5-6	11	TGTGCCAGCAGCTCATTATACGAGCAGTACTTC	CASSSLYEQYF
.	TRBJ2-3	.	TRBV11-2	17	TGTGCCAGCAGCTTAGACTTCTCGGGACCCAGCACAGATACGCAGTATTTT	CASSLDFSGPSTDTQYF
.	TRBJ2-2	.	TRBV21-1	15	TGTGCCAGCAGCCGCCTGGCGGGGTACACCGGGGAGCTGTTTTTT	CASSRLAGYTGELFF
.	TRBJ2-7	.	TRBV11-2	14	TGTGCCACAGGGGACCTCGGACTAGTCTACGAGCAGTACTTC	CATGDLGLVYEQYF
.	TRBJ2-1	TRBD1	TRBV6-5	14	TGTGCCAGCAGTTACTACAGGGGGCGGAATGAGCAGTTCTTC	CASSYYRGRNEQFF
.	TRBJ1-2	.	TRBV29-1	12	TGCAGCGTTAGGGCAGACCTCTATGGCTACACCTTC	CSVRADLYGYTF
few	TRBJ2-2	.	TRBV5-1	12	TGCGCCAGCAGCCCTAACACCGGGGAGCTGTTTTTT	CASSPNTGELFF
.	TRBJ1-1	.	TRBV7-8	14	TGTGCCAGCAGCGGCTCCCATGCCAACACTGAAGCTTTCTTT	CASSGSHANTEAFF
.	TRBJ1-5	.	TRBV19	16	TGTGCCAGTATCCCGGGCCGGCACCTTAGCAATCAGCCCCAGCATTTT	CASIPGRHLSNQPQHF
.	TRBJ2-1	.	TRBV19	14	TGTGCCAGTACCCGTTTTTCGGGTTCCAATGAGCAGTTCTTC	CASTRFSGSNEQFF
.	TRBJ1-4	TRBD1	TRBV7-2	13	TGTGCCAGCAGCCCCCGGGACAGGCAAAAACTGTTTTTT	CASSPRDRQKLFF
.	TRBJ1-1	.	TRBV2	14	TGTGCCAGCAGTGTTCAGGGTATCAGCACTGAAGCTTTCTTT	CASSVQGISTEAFF
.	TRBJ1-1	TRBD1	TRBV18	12	TGTGCCAGCTCAAAGGGACAGGCTGAAGCTTTCTTT	CASSKGQAEAFF
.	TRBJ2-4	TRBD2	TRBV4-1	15	TGCGCCAGCAGCCCCAGACTAGCGGGGGTGTACATTCAGTACTTC	CASSPRLAGVYIQYF
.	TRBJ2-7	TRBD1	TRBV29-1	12	TGCAGCGGTGACAGGGTGGAAGACGAGCAGTACTTC	CSGDRVEDEQYF
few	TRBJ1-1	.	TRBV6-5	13	TGTGCCAGCAGGAACGGGGGGCGGACTGAAGCTTTCTTT	CASRNGGRTEAFF
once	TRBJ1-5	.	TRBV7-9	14	TGTGCCAGCAGCCCAGACGGGGCGGGTCAGCCCCAGCATTTT	CASSPDGAGQPQHF
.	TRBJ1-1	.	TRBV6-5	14	TGTGCCAGCAGGACTGCCGACTGGGGGACTGAAGCTTTCTTT	CASRTADWGTEAFF
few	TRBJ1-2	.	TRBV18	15	TGTGCCAGCTCACCCGGGCGGGGAGATAACTATGGCTACACCTTC	CASSPGRGDNYGYTF
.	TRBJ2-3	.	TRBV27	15	TGTGCCAGCAGTTCCCGGACAACTGGCACAGATACGCAGTATTTT	CASSSRTTGTDTQYF
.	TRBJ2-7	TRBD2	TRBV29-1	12	TGCAGCGTTGACGGGGGGTGGAACGAGCAGTACTTC	CSVDGGWNEQYF
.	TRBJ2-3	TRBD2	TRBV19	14	TGTGCCAGTAGTATAGTTGGAGGGGAGGGTACGCAGTATTTT	CASSIVGGEGTQYF
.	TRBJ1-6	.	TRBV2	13	TGTGCCAGCAGTGGGGCAGGCTATTCACCCCTCCACTTT	CASSGAGYSPLHF
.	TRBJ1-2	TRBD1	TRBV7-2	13	TGTGCCAGCAGCTTAAGACAGGGGGATGGCTACACCTTC	CASSLRQGDGYTF
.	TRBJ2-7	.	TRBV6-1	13	TGTGCCAGCAGTGATGGCATGCCCTACGAGCAGTACTTC	CASSDGMPYEQYF
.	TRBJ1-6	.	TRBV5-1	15	TGCGCCAGCAGCTTGGTTGGGTCTTATAATTCACCCCTCCACTTT	CASSLVGSYNSPLHF
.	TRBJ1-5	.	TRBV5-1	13	TGCGCCAGCAGGGAGAGGGAGGATCAGCCCCAGCATTTT	CASREREDQPQHF
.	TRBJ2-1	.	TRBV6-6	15	TGTGCCAGCACCTCCTGGGGCTATACTGGCAATGAGCAGTTCTTC	CASTSWGYTGNEQFF
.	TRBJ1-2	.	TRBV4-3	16	TGCGCCAGCAGCCAAGATTATTCCAGGGTCAACAAAGGCTACACCTTC	CASSQDYSRVNKGYTF
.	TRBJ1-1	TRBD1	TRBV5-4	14	TGTGCCAGCAGCTTGGGAGGGGGCAATGCTGAAGCTTTCTTT	CASSLGGGNAEAFF
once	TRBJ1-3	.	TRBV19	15	TGTGCCAGTAGTCCTAACAGGGCGGCTGGAAACACCATATATTTT	CASSPNRAAGNTIYF
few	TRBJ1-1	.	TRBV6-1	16	TGTGCCAGCAGTGAAGCTGGGGGGAGGCGAGAGACTGAAGCTTTCTTT	CASSEAGGRRETEAFF
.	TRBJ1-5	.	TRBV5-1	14	TGTGCCAGCAGCTTGTCTGGGAGTGGGCAGCCCCAGCATTTT	CASSLSGSGQPQHF
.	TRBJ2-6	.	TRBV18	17	TGTGCCAGCTCAACCAGTCTTACAGGGACCGGGGCCAACGTCCTGACTTTC	CASSTSLTGTGANVLTF
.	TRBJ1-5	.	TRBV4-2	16	TGTGCCAGCAGCCAATCCGCAGGACAGAGCAATCAGCCCCAGCATTTT	CASSQSAGQSNQPQHF
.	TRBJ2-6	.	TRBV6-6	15	TGTGCCAGCAGTTACATTGCCTCTGGGGCCAACGTCCTGACTTTC	CASSYIASGANVLTF
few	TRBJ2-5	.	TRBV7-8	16	TGTGCCAGCAGCTTAGCGTCGGGGGCGGTAAGGGAGACCCAGTACTTC	CASSLASGAVRETQYF
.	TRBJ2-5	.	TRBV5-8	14	TGTGCCAGCAGCTTGGGCGTGGGTACAGGGACCCAGTACTTC	CASSLGVGTGTQYF
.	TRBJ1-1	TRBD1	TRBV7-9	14	TGTGCCAGCAGCATACGGGACAGGGGGTCTGAAGCTTTCTTT	CASSIRDRGSEAFF
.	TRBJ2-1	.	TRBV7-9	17	TGTGCCAGCAGCTTAGGAGGATCGGGGTCAGTGTACAATGAGCAGTTCTTC	CASSLGGSGSVYNEQFF
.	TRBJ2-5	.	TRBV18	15	TGTGCCAGCTCACCACCGGTACAGGGTGAGGAGACCCAGTACTTC	CASSPPVQGEETQYF
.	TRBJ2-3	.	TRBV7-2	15	TGTGCCAGCAGCTTAGCTTGGGCGGGGACAGATACGCAGTATTTT	CASSLAWAGTDTQYF
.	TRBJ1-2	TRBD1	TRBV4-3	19	TGCGCCAGCAGCCAAGAATTCCCGGGACAGACCTACATTAGGTATGGCTACACCTTC	CASSQEFPGQTYIRYGYTF
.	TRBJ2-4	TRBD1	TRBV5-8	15	TGTGCCAGCAAAGAGGGACAGAGGATCGCAAACATTCAGTACTTC	CASKEGQRIANIQYF
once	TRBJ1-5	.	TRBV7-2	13	TGTGCCAGCAGCTTCCGGACAGATCAGCCCCAGCATTTT	CASSFRTDQPQHF